This is a list of T cell receptor beta chains from one sample in a study of CD8 T cells in Susac syndrome. TCRdb redid the calling of the immunoSEQ multiplex PCR reads with MiXCR, one entry per CDR3 protein. The sample shows about 160,000 distinct CDR3 sequences, around 93% of them seen only once. Source material: CD4+ T cells from PBMCs. These TCRs come from a human donor in good health. Both conserved end residues are part of each CDR3.

v_gene,j_gene,CDR3aa
TRBV19,TRBJ2-3,CASSMGFTDTQYF
TRBV12-3/TRBV12-4,TRBJ1-5,CASRTGGNQPQHF
TRBV5-1,TRBJ2-7,CASSFAEAYEQYF
TRBV12-5,TRBJ2-7,CASGPASGTPSYEQYF
TRBV7-2,TRBJ2-5,CASSFQSGTQYF
TRBV5-1,TRBJ1-4,CASSSWGKTAATNEKLFF
TRBV3-1,TRBJ1-6,CASSNYGDLTPLHF
TRBV5-1,TRBJ2-7,CASSFLYSGGPEQYF
TRBV12-3/TRBV12-4,TRBJ2-1,CASSLELAGYNEQFF
TRBV4-1,TRBJ1-5,CASSQPGTGGTPQHF
TRBV19,TRBJ2-2,CASTPGATSNTGELFF